The entry below gives a single T cell receptor beta chain sequence along with its context. Antigen unknown. The table came from immunoSEQ multiplex PCR; TCRdb's copy has only in-frame clones and leaves some out. The table has some 78,000 clones, about 88% seen once. Germline V lookup: CDR1 LNHDA, CDR2 SQIVND (reference sequence). The ends were cut back, 3 bases at V and 2 bases at J, with 6 bases in the middle. This CDR3 is built from 13 residues. The source of the sample is a study of OX40 agonist ivuxolimab in advanced cancers. Overall study context: Subjects had a mean age of about 61 years, with a range of about 23 to 79; around 83% were male.

Study results and limitations: Among T cells, CD8+ cells averaged more expanded clones than CD4+ cells.

The chain joins TRBV19 to TRBJ2-3; unclear D gene. Sequences were derived from CD4+ or CD8+ T cells sorted from blood, sampled in a trial of the OX40 agonist ivuxolimab. This TCR was sampled from an adult with an advanced solid tumor such as melanoma, head and neck, liver or kidney cancer. The CDR3 loop reads CASSIPSTDTQYF. The CDR3, as DNA: TGTGCCAGTAGTATTCCCTCCACAGATACGCAGTATTTT. Combining the CDR3 with reference TRBV19 and TRBJ2-3 gives the whole variable domain DGGITQSPKYLFRKEGQNVTLSCEQNLNHDAMYWYRQDPGQGLRLIYYSQIVNDFQKGDIAEGYSVSREKKESFPLTVTSAQKNPTAFYLCASSIPSTDTQYFGPGTRLTVL.